This T cell receptor (beta chain) was sequenced for a study of blood T cell repertoires in COVID-19 (TCRdb year 2020). Regarding the complete study: Samples from collaborators originated in the United States, Italy and Spain and spanned both the acute and convalescent phases of COVID-19. The prospective study material was composed of cDNA or gDNA derived from T cells, B-cell-depleted T cells, or PBMCs. Deeply sampled blood TCRbeta repertoires from subjects exposed to, actively infected with, or recovered from COVID-19 were included in the dataset. The repertoires were released in a freely available public database intended as a resource for research on the immune response to SARS-CoV-2. Samples were obtained from the ongoing ImmuneRACE study (first 160 participants) and from roughly 1,300 subjects provided by 6 global collaborators. Nearly every sample came with metadata listing a de-identified subject ID, COVID-19 status, age in years and sex. Where available, HLA class I and class II types were taken from metadata supplied by the sample provider and were not determined by assay-based typing.

Overall study outcomes, separate from this receptor: The quantity of clinical and demographic metadata differed by source and by participant and was supplied without curation.

For this clone: This receptor's antigen is unknown. Base quality data are lacking; no much larger clone is found one base away.

Participants in the prospective study were aged roughly 18 to 100 years, lived in 24 United States geographic areas, and enrolled through a virtual design. In the prospective study, participants were assigned to cohorts based on the clinical history participants reported in a screening survey and a study questionnaire. For ImmuneRACE Cohort 3, a participant was defined as recovered based on two consecutive negative NP/OP PCR tests, clearance by a healthcare professional, or resolution of symptoms. Each participant in the prospective study had whole blood, serum and a nasopharyngeal or oropharyngeal swab collected by mobile phlebotomists. Additional blood draws and questionnaires over an approximately two-month period could optionally be provided by prospective study participants. Prospective study blood samples were shipped either frozen or at room temperature before DNA extraction. TCRbeta CDR3 regions were amplified from genomic DNA using the immunoSEQ Assay, a bias-controlled multiplex PCR. For the original study's pipeline: The number of nucleated cells in each sample was estimated from the amplification of reference gene primers within the assay. Sequence reads were collapsed and filtered to measure the absolute abundance of every unique TCRbeta CDR3 rearrangement. For each sample, productive Simpson clonality was calculated by taking the square root of Simpson's diversity index across productive rearrangements. The table comes from immuneACCESS by way of TCRdb, which keeps in-frame sequences with V and J called. Part of the clones is missing from these tables; in studies checked, under half for an unresolved V gene and the rest for unknown reasons. That table furnishes V, J and clone size, whereas the DNA furnished D and trimming. For this sample the table gives around 280,000 clones, of which around 85% were detected only once. The biggest ten clones account for 6% to 6.5% of the sample.

Germline trimming: 4 bases from V, 7 bases from J; junction bases outside gene matches: 10. Spanning cysteine to phenylalanine, the CDR3 consists of 16 amino acids. Only the CDR3 region is kept as DNA, spanning 48 bases read in frame from base 1. The germline V gene gives CDR1 as SGHAT and CDR2 as FQNNGV. The source material was PBMCs or T cells enriched from blood (not recorded which). The chain is assembled from TRBV11-2 and TRBJ2-1; 10 bases in the middle match TRBD2. The clonotype was recovered from a woman aged 40-49 years who had recovered from COVID-19. Here is the DNA: TGTGCCAGCAGCTACGGGTGGCTAGCGGGAGCAAATGAGCAGTTCTTC. Its amino acids are CASSYGWLAGANEQFF.